Included here is one TCR beta chain sequence, with context. Its antigen remains unidentified. Trimming removed 7 bases at V and 0 bases at J, with 6 bases between. Looked up from germline, CDR1 is SNHLY and CDR2 is FYNNEI. The CDR3 length is 12 residues. The data belong to a study of OX40 agonist ivuxolimab in advanced cancers. The assay was immunoSEQ multiplex PCR, and TCRdb's table has in-frame clones only and misses some. The sample lists roughly 17,000 clones; approximately 78% were seen once. General study results and limits: CD8+ T cells were the subset that, on average, had more expanded clones than CD4+.

This receptor was identified in an adult with an advanced solid tumor such as melanoma, head and neck, liver or kidney cancer. J is TRBJ1-1 and V is TRBV2, with D unresolved. The input for sequencing was CD4+ or CD8+ T cells sorted from blood, taken in a trial of the OX40 agonist ivuxolimab. The CDR3 nucleotides are TGTGCCAGCAAGGCTTTGAACACTGAAGCTTTCTTT. Its translation: CASKALNTEAFF.